Given below is one T cell receptor beta chain in context. Using a J-beta primer mix together with a sample-barcoded 5' primer, a second PCR was run for roughly 7 to 11 cycles. Each CDR3 protein gets one entry after TCRdb re-called the 5' RACE reads with MiXCR. The sample lists 1.5 million to 2 million distinct CDR3 sequences, roughly 43% seen once, with 20% to 25% in the top ten. These data are taken from a study of blood T cells in healthy people across ages. Germline CDR1 reads SGHAT; CDR2 reads FQDESV (reference sequence). V dropped 3 bases and J dropped 2 bases, with 9 bases sitting between them. CDR3 length: 14 amino acids.

The sequenced sample consisted of blood. J is TRBJ2-3 and V is TRBV11-1; D possibly corresponds to TRBD2 (6 bases). The sequence came from a human donor in good health. The CDR3: CASSLEGHTDTQYF. The CDR3 region has the DNA TGTGCCAGCAGCTTGGAGGGGCACACAGATACGCAGTATTTT.